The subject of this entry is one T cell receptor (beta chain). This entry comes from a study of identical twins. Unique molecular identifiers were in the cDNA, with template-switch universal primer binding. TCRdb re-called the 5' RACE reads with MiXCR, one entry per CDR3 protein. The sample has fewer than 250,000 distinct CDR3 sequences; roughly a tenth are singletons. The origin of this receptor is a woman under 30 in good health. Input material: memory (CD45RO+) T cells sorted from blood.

The DNA of the CDR3 is TGTGCCAGCAGCCAACAGGGTTTGAACACTGAAGCTTTCTTT. Translation: CASSQQGLNTEAFF. The J gene is TRBJ1-1, the V gene TRBV7-6; possible D gene TRBD1, 6 bases. Germline CDR1 is SGHVS and CDR2 is FNYEAQ. The CDR3 contains 14 residues. V lost 5 bases to trimming and J lost 0 bases, with 10 bases between them.